The 13 T cell receptor beta chains listed next were all sequenced from one sample in a study of patients and donors after allogeneic stem cell transplantation. Via MiXCR, TCRdb re-called the RT-PCR reads, giving one row per CDR3 protein. This sample carries about 90,000 distinct CDR3 sequences, about 48% of them seen once, and the ten largest clones take 60% to 65%. Specimen: blood, either unsorted or a sorted T cell fraction (not recorded which). The origin of the receptors is a human donor who was either an allogeneic HSCT recipient or a stem cell or donor lymphocyte infusion donor (not recorded which). It is not recorded whose cells these are; they may come from a transplant donor.

This clonotype was observed a few times. The chain employs TRBV20-1 and TRBJ1-1, with a tentative D call TRBD1 (6 bases). Germline CDR1 and CDR2: DFQATT and SNEGSKA (reference sequence). Deletions cut 6 bases from V and 4 bases from J, with 15 bases between. This CDR3 is built from 13 residues. The DNA of the CDR3 is TGCAGTGCCAAGGGGGGGACCGGCACTGAAGCTTTCTTT. Translation: CSAKGGTGTEAFF.

Only a few counts were recorded for this clonotype. This chain connects TRBV7-9 to TRBJ1-2, with D hard to call. This CDR3 region has 14 residues. The ends were cut back, 5 bases at V and 4 bases at J, with 14 bases in the middle. Germline V gene data show CDR1 as SEHNR and CDR2 as FQNEAQ (reference sequence). The CDR3 nucleotides are TGTGCCAGCAGCCTCCCGGGGTCCTTCTATGGCTACACCTTC. Translating gives CASSLPGSFYGYTF.

The gene calls are TRBV7-2 and TRBJ1-1; possible D gene TRBD1, 5 bases. Germline-derived CDR1 and CDR2 are SGHTA and FQGNSA. CDR3 size: 16 residues. V was clipped by 6 bases and J by 0 bases, with 17 bases between them. In DNA, the CDR3 is TGTGCCAGCAGTACCCTTTTGGGGGACTTGAACACTGAAGCTTTCTTT. Its protein is CASSTLLGDLNTEAFF.

The genes are TRBV13 and TRBJ2-4, with 12 bases fitting TRBD2. Germline V gene sequence: CDR1 PRHDT, CDR2 FYEKMQ (reference sequence). The CDR3 length is 16 residues. V shed 3 bases, J shed 6 bases, and the junction held 6 bases outside the gene matches. The CDR3 nucleotides read TGTGCCAGCAGCTTTCCTAGCGGGAGGGCCGGAAACATTCAGTACTTC. It yields the protein CASSFPSGRAGNIQYF.

The chain combines TRBV7-2 with TRBJ1-1; D is uncertain. The CDR3 has 12 residues. Looked up from germline, CDR1 is SGHTA and CDR2 is FQGNSA. V was trimmed by 4 bases and J by 4 bases, leaving 7 bases between them. CDR3 loop: CASSYPSTEAFF. The CDR3 nucleotides are TGTGCCAGCAGCTACCCGTCCACTGAAGCTTTCTTT.

The V call is TRBV18, the J call TRBJ2-5; unclear D gene. Germline assignment: CDR1 KGHSH and CDR2 LQKENI. The CDR3 length is 12 residues. The V end lost 2 bases, the J end lost 4 bases, and 5 bases lay between the germline ends. CDR3 sequence reads: CASSPTGETQYF. CDR3 DNA sequence: TGTGCCAGCTCACCAACTGGAGAGACCCAGTACTTC.

This clonotype turned up a few times. V usage is TRBV7-2 and J usage is TRBJ1-2; D is undetermined. CDR3 length: 14 residues. V lost 2 bases and J lost 0, with 7 bases in between. The germline V gene has CDR1 SGHTA and CDR2 FQGNSA. CDR3 coding DNA: TGTGCCAGCAGCTTAACCAACACTAACTATGGCTACACCTTC. Translation gives CASSLTNTNYGYTF. Together with reference TRBV7-2 and TRBJ1-2, the CDR3 gives the full variable domain: GAGVSQSPSNKVTEKGKDVELRCDPISGHTALYWYRQSLGQGLEFLIYFQGNSAPDKSGLPSDRFSAERTGGSVSTLTIQRTQQEDSAVYLCASSLTNTNYGYTFGSGTRLTVV.

V gene TRBV12-3 or TRBV12-4 combines with J gene TRBJ2-3; D remains ambiguous. This CDR3 has 13 residues. Trimming stripped 0 bases from V and 11 bases from J, with 12 bases between. The CDR3 here is CASSLAWVKLQYF. The CDR3, as DNA: TGTGCCAGCAGTTTAGCGTGGGTTAAACTGCAGTATTTT.

The V call is TRBV27, the J call TRBJ2-7, with unresolved D. The CDR3 sequence is 14 residues long. The germline V and J ends were trimmed by 0 bases and 4 bases, with 10 bases remaining between them. The germline V gene encodes CDR1 MNHEY and CDR2 SMNVEV (reference sequence). DNA for the CDR3: TGTGCCAGCAGTTTATCGGGCTCCCCTTACGAGCAGTACTTC. As protein: CASSLSGSPYEQYF.

The rearrangement uses TRBV27 and TRBJ2-3; 7 nucleotides line up with TRBD2. V shed 10 bases, J shed 5 bases, and the junction held 3 bases outside the gene matches. CDR1 is MNHEY, CDR2 SMNVEV, per germline (reference sequence). This CDR3 comprises 11 residues. The CDR3 loop is CAISGGDTQYF. Written as DNA, the CDR3 is TGTGCCATTTCGGGAGGAGATACGCAGTATTTT.

CDR3 sequence reads: CSAQGPIYSNQPQHF. CDR3 bases: TGCAGTGCTCAGGGACCGATTTATAGCAATCAGCCCCAGCATTTT. This rearrangement joins TRBV20-1 to TRBJ1-5, with D tentatively TRBD1 (5 bases). The germline CDR1 and CDR2 sequences are DFQATT and SNEGSKA (reference sequence). Trimming took 5 bases from V and 0 from J, leaving 14 bases between them. The CDR3 extends over 15 amino acids.

This clonotype has only a few counts. The J gene is TRBJ1-2, the V gene TRBV27; D gene ambiguous. V dropped 3 bases and J dropped 4 bases, with 9 bases sitting between them. The CDR3 is 13 amino acids. From germline, CDR1 is MNHEY and CDR2 SMNVEV (reference sequence). CDR3 region: CASSFGESYGYTF. For the CDR3, the DNA is TGTGCCAGCAGTTTCGGGGAGTCCTATGGCTACACCTTC.

This clonotype was observed a handful of times. The V gene is TRBV12-3 or TRBV12-4, the J gene TRBJ1-1; D not resolved. CDR3 length: 12 residues. Trimming took 8 bases from V and 6 from J, leaving 13 bases between them. CDR3 in amino acids: CASRPGYSEAFF. The CDR3 nucleotides read TGTGCCAGCCGTCCGGGTTATTCTGAAGCTTTCTTT.